This TCR beta chain was retrieved from a study of T-cell memory formation after mild COVID-19. Study as a whole: Largely, TCR clusters stayed within a single donor. General observations from the study: Among CD4+ contracting clones, most were CM and EM, and CD8+ ones EMRA.

The TCR alpha and TCR beta cDNA libraries, bearing sample barcodes and UMIs, were generated by 5'RACE using constant-segment primers. A single record per CDR3 protein comes from TCRdb applying MiXCR to the 5' RACE reads. The sample includes under 110,000 distinct CDR3 sequences, about 15% seen only once; the top ten take over 25%. The V gene lost 0 bases and the J gene lost 6 bases, with 9 bases spanning the gap. Germline CDR1 and CDR2: LGHNA and YNFKEQ. The CDR3 covers 13 residues. The table lists this clonotype with a few counts. Its antigen is still unknown. The clonotype originates from an adult woman who had mild COVID-19 (a few samples of this study predate the infection). Cell type and time point are not known. The sample comprised PBMCs or a T cell subset sorted from them (not recorded which). V is TRBV4-2 and J is TRBJ2-7, with a tentative D call TRBD1 (6 bases). CDR3 coding DNA: TGTGCCAGCAGCCAAGAATCGACAGGCGAGCAGTACTTC. This gives the protein CASSQESTGEQYF.